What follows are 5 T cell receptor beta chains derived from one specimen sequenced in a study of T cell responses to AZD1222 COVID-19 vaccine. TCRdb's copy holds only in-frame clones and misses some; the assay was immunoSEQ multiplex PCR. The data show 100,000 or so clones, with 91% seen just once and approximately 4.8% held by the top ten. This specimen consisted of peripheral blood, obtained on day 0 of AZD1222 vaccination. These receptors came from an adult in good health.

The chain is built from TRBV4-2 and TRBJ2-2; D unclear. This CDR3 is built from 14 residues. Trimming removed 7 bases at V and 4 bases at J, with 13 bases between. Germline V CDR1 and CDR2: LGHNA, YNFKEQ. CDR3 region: CASTARKGTGELFF. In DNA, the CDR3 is TGTGCCAGCACCGCCCGTAAGGGCACCGGGGAGCTGTTTTTT.

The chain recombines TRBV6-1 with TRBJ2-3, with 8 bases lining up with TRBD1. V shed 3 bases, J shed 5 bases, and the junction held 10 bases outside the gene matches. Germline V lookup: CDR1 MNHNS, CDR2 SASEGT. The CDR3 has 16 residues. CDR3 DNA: TGTGCCAGCAGTGATGCCGCCAGGGGGCTCATAGATACGCAGTATTTT. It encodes CASSDAARGLIDTQYF.

CDR3 DNA sequence: TGTGCCAGCAGTTTACAGAAGAGCTACGAGCAGTACTTC. Amino acid sequence: CASSLQKSYEQYF. The chain links TRBV27 to TRBJ2-7; D call uncertain. CDR1 is MNHEY, CDR2 SMNVEV, per germline (reference sequence). The V end was cut by 2 bases, the J end by 3 bases, with 8 bases between. The CDR3 is 13 amino acids.

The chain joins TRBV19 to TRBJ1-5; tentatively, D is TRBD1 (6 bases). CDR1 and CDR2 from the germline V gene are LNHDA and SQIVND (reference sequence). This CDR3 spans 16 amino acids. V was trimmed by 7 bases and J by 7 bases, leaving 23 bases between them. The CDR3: CASNRERAISRQPQHF. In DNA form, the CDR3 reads TGTGCCAGTAACAGGGAAAGGGCAATTTCGAGGCAGCCCCAGCATTTT.

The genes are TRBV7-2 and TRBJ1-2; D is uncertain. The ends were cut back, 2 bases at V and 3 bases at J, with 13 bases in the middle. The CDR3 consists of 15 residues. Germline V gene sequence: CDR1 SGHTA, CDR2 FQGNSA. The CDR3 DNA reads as TGTGCCAGCAGCTTATTTAGGTTCGGGGACTATGGCTACACCTTC. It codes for CASSLFRFGDYGYTF.